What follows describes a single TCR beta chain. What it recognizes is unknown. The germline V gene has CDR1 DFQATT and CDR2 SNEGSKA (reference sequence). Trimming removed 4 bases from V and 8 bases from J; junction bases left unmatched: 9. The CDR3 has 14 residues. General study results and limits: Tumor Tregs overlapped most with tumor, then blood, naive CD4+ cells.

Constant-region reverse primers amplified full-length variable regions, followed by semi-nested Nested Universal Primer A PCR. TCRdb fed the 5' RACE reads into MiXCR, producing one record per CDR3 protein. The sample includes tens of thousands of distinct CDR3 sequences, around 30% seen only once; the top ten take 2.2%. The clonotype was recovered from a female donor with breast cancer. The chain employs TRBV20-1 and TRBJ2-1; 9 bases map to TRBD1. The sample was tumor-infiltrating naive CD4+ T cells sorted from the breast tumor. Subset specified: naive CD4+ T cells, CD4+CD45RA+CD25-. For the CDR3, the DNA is TGCAGTGCTACACCTCCGGGACAGGGCCATGAGCAGTTCTTC. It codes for CSATPPGQGHEQFF.